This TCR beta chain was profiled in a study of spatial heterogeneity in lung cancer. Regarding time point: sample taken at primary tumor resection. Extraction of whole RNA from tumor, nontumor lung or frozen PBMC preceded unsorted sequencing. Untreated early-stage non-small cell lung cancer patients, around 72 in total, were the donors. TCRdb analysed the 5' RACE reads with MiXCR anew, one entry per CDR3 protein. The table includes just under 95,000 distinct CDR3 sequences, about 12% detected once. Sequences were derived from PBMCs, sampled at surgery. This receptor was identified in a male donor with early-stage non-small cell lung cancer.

CDR3 sequence (DNA): TGTGCCAGCAGTACGGACGGGAGATCCTACACCTTC. Amino acid sequence: CASSTDGRSYTF. The chain couples TRBV27 to TRBJ1-2; D not certain. Trimming shortened V by 5 bases and J by 10 bases, and 14 bases separated the two germline ends. CDR3 size: 12 residues. CDR1 is MNHEY and CDR2 is SMNVEV in the germline V gene (reference sequence).